The 18 T cell receptor beta chains given below trace back to one sample, sequenced in a study of CD8 T cells in ankylosing spondylitis. Broader study findings: Ankylosing spondylitis blood seemed to carry a telltale TCR beta motif made of fewer than ten highly homologous variants.

Via MiXCR, TCRdb re-called the 5' RACE reads, giving one row per CDR3 protein. This table has some 450,000 distinct CDR3 sequences, approximately 17% appearing once. Their antigen targets remain unknown. The sequenced material came from blood, either unsorted or a sorted T cell fraction (not recorded which). The receptors shown here come from a male donor with ankylosing spondylitis.

This clonotype was counted at least ten times. V gene TRBV5-1 combines with J gene TRBJ1-2; perhaps TRBD1 as D (5 bases). The germline V and J ends were trimmed by 2 bases and 7 bases, with 15 bases remaining between them. This CDR3 region has 14 residues. The germline CDR1 and CDR2 sequences are SGHRS and YFSETQ. The CDR3 nucleotides are TGCGCCAGCAGCTTTGGGGACCGATCGAGTGGCTACACCTTC. It translates to CASSFGDRSSGYTF. Based on the CDR3 plus reference TRBV5-1 and TRBJ1-2, the full variable domain is KAGVTQTPRYLIKTRGQQVTLSCSPISGHRSVSWYQQTPGQGLQFLFEYFSETQRNKGNFPGRFSGRQFSNSRSEMNVSTLELGDSALYLCASSFGDRSSGYTFGSGTRLTVV.

The rearrangement uses TRBV28 and TRBJ2-7; 10 bases fit TRBD2. From germline, CDR1 is MDHEN and CDR2 SYDVKM. The CDR3 has 15 amino acids. J gave up 4 bases and V 5 bases, and 8 bases lay outside the gene matches. The CDR3, as DNA: TGTGCCAGCAGTATAAGCGGGAGGGCCGTGTACGAGCAGTACTTC. Translated, it gives CASSISGRAVYEQYF.

This clonotype was observed a handful of times. The chain couples TRBV14 to TRBJ2-7; D is ambiguous. Trimming pared 4 bases from V and 3 bases from J, leaving 13 bases between. Germline CDR1 reads SGHDN; CDR2 reads FVKESK. There are 14 residues in the CDR3. The DNA of the CDR3 is TGTGCCAGCAGCCGCGCCTTGGGCTTCTACGAGCAGTACTTC. This sequence encodes CASSRALGFYEQYF.

The sample holds a few counts of this clonotype. This chain connects TRBV13 to TRBJ2-1, with TRBD2 matching over 7 bases. The CDR3 has 16 amino acids. V was clipped by 0 bases and J by 9 bases; unmatched bases: 11. Per the germline V gene, CDR1 is PRHDT and CDR2 is FYEKMQ (reference sequence). Here the CDR3 DNA reads TGTGCCAGCAGCTTAGGGGGGGGGTTAAGGCCGCCTGAGCAGTTCTTC. It is translated as CASSLGGGLRPPEQFF.

This chain links TRBV12-3 or TRBV12-4 with TRBJ2-7; D gene uncertain. This CDR3 is 13 amino acids long. V lost 3 bases and J lost 3, with 9 bases in between. The CDR3 loop reads CASSLKENYEQYF. The CDR3 nucleotides read TGTGCCAGCAGTTTGAAGGAGAACTACGAGCAGTACTTC.

This clonotype was counted ten times or more. The V gene is TRBV9, the J gene TRBJ2-1; possible D gene TRBD2, 5 bases. Germline values: CDR1 SGDLS, CDR2 YYNGEE. V lost 7 bases and J lost 8, with 13 bases in between. The CDR3 runs to 12 residues. This CDR3 reads CASFTSHHEQFF. The CDR3 nucleotides are TGTGCCAGCTTCACTAGTCATCATGAGCAGTTCTTC.

This clonotype has a handful of counts. V gene TRBV18 combines with J gene TRBJ2-1, with D possibly TRBD1 on 6 matching bases. The CDR3 runs to 15 residues. The germline V and J ends were trimmed by 5 bases and 9 bases, with 20 bases remaining between them. Germline V CDR1 and CDR2: KGHSH, LQKENI. The CDR3 coding sequence is TGTGCCAGCTCATCCTCTGGGGGCCAGTTCGGTGAGCAGTTCTTC. It encodes CASSSSGGQFGEQFF. Together with reference TRBV18 and TRBJ2-1, the CDR3 gives the full variable domain: NAGVMQNPRHLVRRRGQEARLRCSPMKGHSHVYWYRQLPEEGLKFMVYLQKENIIDESGMPKERFSAEFPKEGPSILRIQQVVRGDSAAYFCASSSSGGQFGEQFFGPGTRLTVL.

This sequence joins TRBV7-2 and TRBJ2-2, with 10 bases aligning to TRBD2. The CDR3 is 17 residues long. Germline CDR1 SGHTA, CDR2 FQGNSA. Trimming at V came to 1 base and at J to 7 bases, leaving 9 bases not matched to a gene. CDR3 nucleotide sequence: TGTGCCAGCAGCTTAGGGAACCTAGCGGGGGTGGTCGGGGAGCTGTTTTTT. This encodes CASSLGNLAGVVGELFF.

This clonotype was found a few times. V and J are TRBV7-9 and TRBJ2-6; D might be TRBD2 (5 bases). CDR3 length: 15 amino acids. Germline V CDR1 and CDR2: SEHNR, FQNEAQ (reference sequence). The V end lost 7 bases, the J end lost 1 base, and 11 bases lay between the germline ends. This CDR3 reads CASTQRGSGANVLTF. The CDR3 DNA follows: TGTGCCAGCACCCAACGGGGATCTGGGGCCAACGTCCTGACTTTC.

The rearrangement joins TRBV5-1 to TRBJ2-5, with 12 bases lining up with TRBD1. The CDR3 runs 16 residues. V was pared by 5 bases and J by 2 bases, with 7 bases of the junction left unmatched. The germline V gene has CDR1 SGHRS and CDR2 YFSETQ. DNA of the CDR3: TGCGCCAGCAGGCCCGGGACAGGGGGCGGTCAAGAGACCCAGTACTTC. This gives the protein CASRPGTGGGQETQYF.

In its sample, this clonotype was seen many times. J is TRBJ2-5 and V is TRBV7-2; the match to TRBD1 covers 7 bases. In germline, CDR1 is SGHTA, CDR2 FQGNSA. J lost 0 bases, V lost 5 bases, and 9 bases had no gene match. CDR3 length: 16 amino acids. The CDR3 bases are TGTGCCAGCAGCGTACGACAGGGAACGTACCAAGAGACCCAGTACTTC. It is translated as CASSVRQGTYQETQYF. The variable domain in full, completed from reference TRBV7-2 and TRBJ2-5, reads GAGVSQSPSNKVTEKGKDVELRCDPISGHTALYWYRQSLGQGLEFLIYFQGNSAPDKSGLPSDRFSAERTGGSVSTLTIQRTQQEDSAVYLCASSVRQGTYQETQYFGPGTRLLVL.

The V call is TRBV29-1, the J call TRBJ1-4; 8 nucleotides align to TRBD1. The V gene end was trimmed by 6 bases and the J gene end by 3 bases; junction bases not matched to a gene: 6. CDR1 is SQVTM and CDR2 is ANQGSEA in the germline V gene. This CDR3 contains 14 residues. This chain's CDR3 is CSVAGDRSNEKLFF. The CDR3 nucleotides read TGCAGCGTGGCCGGGGACAGGTCTAATGAAAAACTGTTTTTT.

V is TRBV5-1 and J is TRBJ2-3; tentative D call: TRBD1 (6 bases). V lost 1 base to trimming and J lost 4 bases, with 10 bases between them. The CDR3 sequence is 14 residues long. Germline V gives CDR1 SGHRS, CDR2 YFSETQ. CDR3 residues: CASSLTGQADTQYF. CDR3 DNA: TGCGCCAGCAGCTTGACAGGGCAGGCAGATACGCAGTATTTT.

This clonotype has just a few counts. The CDR3 nucleotides are TGCAGTGCTAGAGGTACAGTCGGCTACGAGCAGTACTTC. Protein sequence: CSARGTVGYEQYF. The genes are TRBV20-1 and TRBJ2-7; D unclear. Germline CDR1 DFQATT, CDR2 SNEGSKA (reference sequence). Trimming took off 1 base at V and 3 bases at J, with 10 bases between the two ends. The CDR3 sequence is 13 residues long.

This clonotype was seen only a few times. The rearrangement links TRBV29-1 to TRBJ1-6; D is perhaps TRBD1 (6 bases). Per the germline V gene, CDR1 is SQVTM and CDR2 is ANQGSEA. The CDR3 runs to 12 residues. V was shortened by 4 bases and J by 8 bases, with 9 bases between the two germline ends. CDR3 in amino acids: CSVGGGDSPLHF. The CDR3 DNA follows: TGCAGCGTTGGAGGGGGGGATTCACCCCTCCACTTT.

This clonotype turned up a few times. The V gene is TRBV6-1, the J gene TRBJ1-5, with 7 bases matching TRBD1. This CDR3 is built from 15 residues. Germline assignment: CDR1 MNHNS and CDR2 SASEGT. J was trimmed by 2 bases and V by 4 bases; bases with no gene match: 5. The CDR3 protein is CASSATQGGNQPQHF. The CDR3 DNA reads as TGTGCCAGCAGTGCGACCCAGGGGGGCAATCAGCCCCAGCATTTT.

The sample holds a few counts of this clonotype. The chain employs TRBV10-3 and TRBJ1-3; 7 bases map to TRBD1. The CDR3 is 15 residues long. The germline gives CDR1 ENHRY, CDR2 SYGVKD. V trimming: 6 bases; J trimming: 2 bases; junction bases outside the gene matches: 7. CDR3 DNA: TGTGCCATCAGAGAGACAGGGCTGACTGGAAACACCATATATTTT. This sequence encodes CAIRETGLTGNTIYF.

This chain connects TRBV20-1 to TRBJ2-7; possibly TRBD1 for D (6 bases). CDR1 and CDR2 from the germline V gene are DFQATT and SNEGSKA (reference sequence). Trimming left V 6 bases short and J 6 bases short, with 18 bases between. This CDR3 region has 13 residues. CDR3 nucleotides: TGCAGTGCCACCAGGGGCTCCTCGCTCGAGCAGTACTTC. Residues: CSATRGSSLEQYF.